This T cell receptor beta chain was sequenced for a study of cytomegalovirus exposure and HLA in healthy donors. General observations from the study: The Asian-associated ancestry cluster reportedly had fewer N-insertions than the roughly 670-donor mean in a later analysis. It was likely that a cluster of highly shared sequence variants was a sequencing artifact. An analysis was carried out at a later point. It showed that HLA-associated TCR beta chains were more clonally expanded than equally common non-associated chains.

PCR amplification relied on 60 Vbeta primers (plus 13 Jbeta primers). Clones were read by immunoSEQ multiplex PCR, and TCRdb kept only the in-frame ones, dropping some. Of 130,000 to 150,000 clones in the sample, around 72% are singletons; the top ten hold approximately 2.1%. Points on this clone: Its antigen is undetermined.

Per the germline V gene, CDR1 is MNHNS and CDR2 is SASEGT. V was clipped by 10 bases and J by 4 bases; unmatched bases: 19. The CDR3 contains 18 residues. The chain couples TRBV6-1 to TRBJ2-5, with 12 nucleotides matching TRBD2. The sequence came from a man aged 40-49 years in good health and CMV-seronegative. Sequenced sample: PBMCs. The CDR3 spells CATNDIRTSGAASETQYF. The CDR3 DNA reads TGTGCCACCAATGACATAAGGACTAGCGGGGCCGCCTCAGAGACCCAGTACTTC.